These 11 T cell receptor beta chains came from one sample sequenced in a study of cytomegalovirus exposure and HLA in healthy donors. The PCR was carried out with 60 Vbeta primers and 13 Jbeta primers. This table comes from immunoSEQ multiplex PCR, and its TCRdb copy is limited to in-frame clones, with some not included. The table has roughly 180,000 clones, roughly four fifths seen once. Sequenced input: PBMCs. The receptors shown here come from a female donor in good health and CMV-seronegative.

Details on this clone: Relative to the germline gene, one junction end is altered; a read error may explain this. The CDR3 DNA sequence: TGCAGCGGTGATAGCGGGGCGAGCTCCTACAATGAGCAGCTCTTC. This gives the protein CSGDSGASSYNEQLF. The chain carries TRBV29-1 and TRBJ2-1; TRBD2 aligns across 8 bases. The CDR3 extends over 15 amino acids. Germline lookup yields CDR1 SQVTM and CDR2 ANQGSEA.

This clone appeared a few times. V is TRBV9 and J is TRBJ2-7; TRBD2 aligns across 15 bases. Germline CDR1 and CDR2: SGDLS and YYNGEE. Germline trimming cut 4 bases from V and 0 bases from J; bases unmatched to any gene: 8. The CDR3 has 18 residues. CDR3 sequence (DNA): TGTGCCAGCAGCCCAGGGGGACTAGCGGGAGGAAGCTCCTACGAGCAGTACTTC. This codes for CASSPGGLAGGSSYEQYF.

The J gene is TRBJ1-2, the V gene TRBV19; 8 positions match TRBD1. Germline V gives CDR1 LNHDA, CDR2 SQIVND (reference sequence). CDR3 length: 14 residues. V gave up 0 bases and J gave up 4 bases; unmatched junction bases: 1. The CDR3 DNA reads as TGTGCCAGTAGTATAGATGGGACAGGCTATGGCTACACCTTC. It is translated as CASSIDGTGYGYTF.

The CDR3 sequence: CASRSFPGANYGYTF. For the CDR3, the DNA is TGTGCCAGTAGATCCTTCCCGGGGGCTAACTATGGCTACACCTTC. The chain recombines TRBV19 with TRBJ1-2; tentatively, D is TRBD1 (5 bases). Trimming removed 6 bases at V and 0 bases at J, with 14 bases between. Germline lookup yields CDR1 LNHDA and CDR2 SQIVND (reference sequence). CDR3 length: 15 residues.

The chain joins TRBV6-1 to TRBJ2-7; 9 bases match TRBD1. Trimming at V came to 3 bases and at J to 7 bases, leaving 7 bases not matched to a gene. In germline, CDR1 is MNHNS, CDR2 SASEGT. The CDR3 has 14 amino acids. The CDR3 DNA follows: TGTGCCAGCAGTGAGGGGACAGGGTCGCGTGAGCAGTACTTC. Translation gives CASSEGTGSREQYF.

The chain couples TRBV18 to TRBJ1-2; D perhaps matches TRBD1 (6 bases). The CDR3 consists of 15 residues. The V and J ends lost 0 bases and 3 bases respectively, with 11 bases between them. CDR1 is KGHSH, CDR2 LQKENI, per germline. The CDR3 bases are TGTGCCAGCTCACCACCGCAGGGGCGCCACTATGGCTACACCTTC. This translates into CASSPPQGRHYGYTF.

The rearrangement joins TRBV27 to TRBJ1-2; unclear D gene. This CDR3 is 12 amino acids long. Trimming cost V 10 bases and J 6 bases, with 15 bases left between them. CDR1 MNHEY and CDR2 SMNVEV come from the germline V gene (reference sequence). CDR3 nucleotide sequence: TGTGCCACCCTGACCGGAGCTCATGGCTACACCTTC. It is translated as CATLTGAHGYTF.

The chain links TRBV28 to TRBJ1-6; D possibly corresponds to TRBD1 (5 bases). With 6 bases removed from V and 6 bases from J, the gap between germline ends came to 12 bases. The CDR3 sequence is 14 residues long. The germline CDR1 and CDR2 sequences are MDHEN and SYDVKM. The CDR3: CASRSTGGNSPLHF. CDR3 nucleotides: TGTGCCAGCAGATCGACCGGGGGTAATTCACCCCTCCACTTT.

This chain joins TRBV28 and TRBJ2-7, with 8 bases lining up with TRBD2. Germline V CDR1 and CDR2: MDHEN, SYDVKM. The J segment lost 0 bases and the V segment lost 3 bases, leaving 1 base of the junction unmatched. This CDR3 contains 14 residues. The CDR3 region has the DNA TGTGCCAGCAGTTTCAGCGGGAGCTCCTACGAGCAGTACTTC. It codes for CASSFSGSSYEQYF.

The chain links TRBV30 to TRBJ2-5, with 10 bases aligning to TRBD2. Losses at the gene ends were 3 bases for V and 4 bases for J; bases not matched to a gene: 5. In germline, CDR1 is GTSNPN, CDR2 SVGIG (reference sequence). This CDR3 comprises 14 residues. The CDR3 sequence is CAWRAGGLSETQYF. The CDR3 coding sequence is TGTGCCTGGAGAGCGGGGGGGCTTTCAGAGACCCAGTACTTC.

The rearrangement links TRBV6-4 to TRBJ2-1, with TRBD2 matching 7 bases. The V gene end was trimmed by 5 bases and the J gene end by 1 base; junction bases not matched to a gene: 5. The CDR3 is 15 amino acids. Per germline, CDR1 MRHNA and CDR2 SNTAGT. CDR3 DNA sequence: TGTGCCAGCAGTCGAGAAGCGGGGTCCTACAATGAGCAGTTCTTC. Its protein product is CASSREAGSYNEQFF.